What follows describes a single T cell receptor beta chain. Its antigen is undetermined. Libraries were prepared by immunoSEQ multiplex PCR; TCRdb keeps only in-frame clonotypes and omits some of them. This table has hundreds of thousands of clones, under 80% appearing once. The sample originates from a study of cytotoxic CD8 clonotypes in ibrutinib-treated CLL. Germline loops: CDR1 MGHDK, CDR2 SYGVNS. The CDR3 runs to 14 residues. Trimming removed 2 bases at V and 7 bases at J, with 11 bases between. General study results and limits: Private clonotypes, not public ones, expanded at ibrutinib response.

This receptor was identified in a human donor with chronic lymphocytic leukemia. Material: PBMCs, obtained after 24 months of ibrutinib treatment. The chain employs TRBV25-1 and TRBJ1-4; D is perhaps TRBD1 (5 bases). In DNA, the CDR3 is TGTGCCAGCAGTGAAGGCAGGGCCGGTGAAAAACTGTTTTTT. This gives the protein CASSEGRAGEKLFF.